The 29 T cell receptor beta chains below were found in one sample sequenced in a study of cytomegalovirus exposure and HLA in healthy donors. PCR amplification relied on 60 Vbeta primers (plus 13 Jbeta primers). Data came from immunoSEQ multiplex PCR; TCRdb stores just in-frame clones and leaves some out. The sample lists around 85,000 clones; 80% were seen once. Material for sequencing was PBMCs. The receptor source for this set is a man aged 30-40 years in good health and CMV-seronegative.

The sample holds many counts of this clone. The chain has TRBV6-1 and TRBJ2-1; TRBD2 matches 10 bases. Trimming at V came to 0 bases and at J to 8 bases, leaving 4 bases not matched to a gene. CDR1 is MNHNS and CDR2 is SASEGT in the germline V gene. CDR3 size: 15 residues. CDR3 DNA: TGTGCCAGCAGTGAAGCTAGCGGGGGGCCCGATGAGCAGTTCTTC. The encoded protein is CASSEASGGPDEQFF.

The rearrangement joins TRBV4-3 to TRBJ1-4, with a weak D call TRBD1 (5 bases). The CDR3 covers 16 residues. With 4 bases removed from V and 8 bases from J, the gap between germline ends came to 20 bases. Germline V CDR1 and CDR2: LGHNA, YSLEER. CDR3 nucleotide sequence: TGCGCCAGCAGCCTAGGGCGGGGGACCGGGCCCGAAAAACTGTTTTTT. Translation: CASSLGRGTGPEKLFF.

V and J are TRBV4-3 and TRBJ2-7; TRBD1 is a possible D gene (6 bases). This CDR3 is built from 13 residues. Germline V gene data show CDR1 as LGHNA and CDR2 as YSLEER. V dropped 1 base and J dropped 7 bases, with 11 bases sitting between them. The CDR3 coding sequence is TGCGCCAGCAGCCAAGTTGGGGGCAGGGAGCAGTACTTC. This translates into CASSQVGGREQYF.

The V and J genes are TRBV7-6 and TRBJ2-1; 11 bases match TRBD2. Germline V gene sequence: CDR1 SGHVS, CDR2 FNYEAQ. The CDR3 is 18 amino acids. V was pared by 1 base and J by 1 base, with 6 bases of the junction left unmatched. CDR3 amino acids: CASSLVVAGGPSYNEQFF. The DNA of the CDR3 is TGTGCCAGCAGCTTAGTCGTAGCGGGAGGGCCTTCCTACAATGAGCAGTTCTTC.

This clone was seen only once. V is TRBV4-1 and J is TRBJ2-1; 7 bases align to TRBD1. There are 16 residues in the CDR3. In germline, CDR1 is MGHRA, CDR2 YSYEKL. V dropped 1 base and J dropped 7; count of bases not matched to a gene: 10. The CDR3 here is CASSQVLTGWGNEQFF. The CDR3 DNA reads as TGCGCCAGCAGCCAAGTCTTGACAGGGTGGGGGAATGAGCAGTTCTTC.

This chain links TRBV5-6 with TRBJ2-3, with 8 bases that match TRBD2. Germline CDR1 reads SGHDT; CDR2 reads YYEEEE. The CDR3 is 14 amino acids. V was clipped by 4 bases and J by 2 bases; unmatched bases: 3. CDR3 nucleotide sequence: TGTGCCAGCAGCGTGGGACTAGACACAGATACGCAGTATTTT. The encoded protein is CASSVGLDTDTQYF.

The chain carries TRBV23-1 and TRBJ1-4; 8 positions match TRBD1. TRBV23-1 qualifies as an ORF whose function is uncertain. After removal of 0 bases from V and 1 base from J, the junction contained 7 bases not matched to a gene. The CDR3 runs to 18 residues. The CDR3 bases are TGCGCCAGCAGTCAATCGAGGGAACAGGGGGGAACTAATGAAAAACTGTTTTTT. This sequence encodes CASSQSREQGGTNEKLFF.

As DNA, the CDR3 is TGTGCCAGCAAGCGGGAGAACACTGAAGCTTTCTTT. Its protein product is CASKRENTEAFF. V usage is TRBV2 and J usage is TRBJ1-1; no reliable D call. Germline V lookup: CDR1 SNHLY, CDR2 FYNNEI. V gave up 7 bases and J gave up 1 base, with 7 bases separating them. This CDR3 spans 12 amino acids.

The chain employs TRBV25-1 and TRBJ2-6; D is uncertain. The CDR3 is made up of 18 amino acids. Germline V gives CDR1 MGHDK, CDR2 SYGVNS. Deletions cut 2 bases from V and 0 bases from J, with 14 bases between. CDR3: CASSERRSHPSGANVLTF. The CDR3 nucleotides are TGTGCCAGCAGTGAAAGGAGAAGCCACCCCTCTGGGGCCAACGTCCTGACTTTC. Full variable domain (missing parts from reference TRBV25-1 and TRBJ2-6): EADIYQTPRYLVIGTGKKITLECSQTMGHDKMYWYQQDPGMELHLIHYSYGVNSTEKGDLSSESTVSRIRTEHFPLTLESARPSHTSQYLCASSERRSHPSGANVLTFGAGSRLTVL.

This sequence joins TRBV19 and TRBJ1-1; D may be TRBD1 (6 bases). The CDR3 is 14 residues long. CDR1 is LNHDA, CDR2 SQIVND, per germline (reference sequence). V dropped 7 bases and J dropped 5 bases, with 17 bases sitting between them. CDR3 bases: TGTGCCAGTACCCCCCTCCAGGGGCTAACTGAAGCTTTCTTT. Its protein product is CASTPLQGLTEAFF.

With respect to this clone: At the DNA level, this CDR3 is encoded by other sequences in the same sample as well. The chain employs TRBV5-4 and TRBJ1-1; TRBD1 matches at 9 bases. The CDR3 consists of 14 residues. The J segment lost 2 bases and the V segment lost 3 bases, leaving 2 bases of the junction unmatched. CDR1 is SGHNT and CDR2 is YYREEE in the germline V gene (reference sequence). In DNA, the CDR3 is TGTGCCAGCAGCTCGACAGGGGGTAACACTGAAGCTTTCTTT. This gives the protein CASSSTGGNTEAFF.

The CDR3 DNA sequence: TGCGCCAGCAGCCAAGAACCTCCCATCGCGGCTAATGAAAAACTGTTTTTT. This translates into CASSQEPPIAANEKLFF. The gene calls are TRBV4-3 and TRBJ1-4; D unclear. This CDR3 has 17 amino acids. Germline V gives CDR1 LGHNA, CDR2 YSLEER. Deletions cut 0 bases from V and 3 bases from J, with 14 bases between.

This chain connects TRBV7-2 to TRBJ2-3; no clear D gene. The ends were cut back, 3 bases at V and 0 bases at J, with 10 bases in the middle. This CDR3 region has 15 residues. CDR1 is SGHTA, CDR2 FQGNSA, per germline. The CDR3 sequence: CASSLAAASTDTQYF. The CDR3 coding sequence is TGTGCCAGCAGCTTGGCGGCTGCTAGCACAGATACGCAGTATTTT.

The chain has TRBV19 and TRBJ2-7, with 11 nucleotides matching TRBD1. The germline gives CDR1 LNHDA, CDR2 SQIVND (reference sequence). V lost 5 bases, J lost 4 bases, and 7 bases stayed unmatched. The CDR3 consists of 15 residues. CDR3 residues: CASSPGTGGEYEQYF. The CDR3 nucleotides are TGTGCCAGTAGTCCTGGGACAGGGGGAGAGTACGAGCAGTACTTC.

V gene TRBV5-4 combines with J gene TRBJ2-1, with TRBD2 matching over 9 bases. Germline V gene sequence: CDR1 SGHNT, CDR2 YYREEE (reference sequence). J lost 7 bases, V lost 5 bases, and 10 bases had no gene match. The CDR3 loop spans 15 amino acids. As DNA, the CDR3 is TGTGCCAGCAGATGGGGCGGGGGGGCCTTGAATGAGCAGTTCTTC. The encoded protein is CASRWGGGALNEQFF.

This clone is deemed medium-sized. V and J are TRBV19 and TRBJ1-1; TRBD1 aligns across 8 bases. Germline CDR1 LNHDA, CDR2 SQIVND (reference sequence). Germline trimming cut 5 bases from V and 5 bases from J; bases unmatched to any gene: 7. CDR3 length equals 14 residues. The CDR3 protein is CASSPPRGRTEAFF. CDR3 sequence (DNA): TGTGCCAGTAGTCCCCCCAGGGGGCGGACTGAAGCTTTCTTT.

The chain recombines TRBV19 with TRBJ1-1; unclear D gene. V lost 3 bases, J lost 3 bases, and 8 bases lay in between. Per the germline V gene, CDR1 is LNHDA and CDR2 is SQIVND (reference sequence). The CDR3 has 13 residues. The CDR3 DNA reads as TGTGCCAGTAGTATTCAAGCGGACACTGAAGCTTTCTTT. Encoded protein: CASSIQADTEAFF. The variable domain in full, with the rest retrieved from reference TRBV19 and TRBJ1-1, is DGGITQSPKYLFRKEGQNVTLSCEQNLNHDAMYWYRQDPGQGLRLIYYSQIVNDFQKGDIAEGYSVSREKKESFPLTVTSAQKNPTAFYLCASSIQADTEAFFGQGTRLTVV.

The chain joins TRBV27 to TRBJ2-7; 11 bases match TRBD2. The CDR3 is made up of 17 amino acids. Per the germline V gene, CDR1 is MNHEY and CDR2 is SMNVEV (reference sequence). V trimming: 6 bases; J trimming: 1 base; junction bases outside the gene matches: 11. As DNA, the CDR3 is TGTGCCAGCAGGGGGGCGTTGACTAGCGGGAAGTCCTACGAGCAGTACTTC. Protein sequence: CASRGALTSGKSYEQYF.

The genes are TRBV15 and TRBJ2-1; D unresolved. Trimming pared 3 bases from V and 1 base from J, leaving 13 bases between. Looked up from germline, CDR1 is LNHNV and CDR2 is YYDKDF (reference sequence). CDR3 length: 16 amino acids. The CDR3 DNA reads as TGTGCCACCAGCAGTAAGGAGCGCGATTCCTACAATGAGCAGTTCTTC. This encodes CATSSKERDSYNEQFF. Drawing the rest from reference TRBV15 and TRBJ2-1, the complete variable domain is DAMVIQNPRYQVTQFGKPVTLSCSQTLNHNVMYWYQQKSSQAPKLLFHYYDKDFNNEADTPDNFQSRRPNTSFCFLDIRSPGLGDTAMYLCATSSKERDSYNEQFFGPGTRLTVL.

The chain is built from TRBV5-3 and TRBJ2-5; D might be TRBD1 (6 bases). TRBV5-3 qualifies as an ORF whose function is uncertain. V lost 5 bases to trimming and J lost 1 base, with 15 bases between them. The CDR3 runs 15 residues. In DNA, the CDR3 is TGTGCCAGAAGTCCTACAGGGCCCCCCCAAGAGACCCAGTACTTC. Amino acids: CARSPTGPPQETQYF.

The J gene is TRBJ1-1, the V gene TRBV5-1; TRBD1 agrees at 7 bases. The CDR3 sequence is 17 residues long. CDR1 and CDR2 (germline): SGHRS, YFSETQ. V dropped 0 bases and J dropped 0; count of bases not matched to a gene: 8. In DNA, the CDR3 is TGCGCCAGCAGCTTGGAGCCGGGACAGAACATGAACACTGAAGCTTTCTTT. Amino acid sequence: CASSLEPGQNMNTEAFF. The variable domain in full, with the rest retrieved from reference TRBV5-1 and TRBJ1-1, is KAGVTQTPRYLIKTRGQQVTLSCSPISGHRSVSWYQQTPGQGLQFLFEYFSETQRNKGNFPGRFSGRQFSNSRSEMNVSTLELGDSALYLCASSLEPGQNMNTEAFFGQGTRLTVV.

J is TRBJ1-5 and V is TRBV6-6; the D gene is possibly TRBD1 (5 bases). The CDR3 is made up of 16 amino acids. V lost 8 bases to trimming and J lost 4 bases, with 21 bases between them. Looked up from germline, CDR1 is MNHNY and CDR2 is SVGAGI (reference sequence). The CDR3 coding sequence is TGTGCCAGCGACCCCGGGCCCAGGGAAATTAATCAGCCCCAGCATTTT. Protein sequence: CASDPGPREINQPQHF.

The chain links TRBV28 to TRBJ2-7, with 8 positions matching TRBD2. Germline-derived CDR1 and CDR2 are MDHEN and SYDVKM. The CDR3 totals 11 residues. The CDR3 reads CSSGGVWEQYF. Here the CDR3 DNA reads TGTTCCTCCGGGGGGGTCTGGGAGCAGTACTTC. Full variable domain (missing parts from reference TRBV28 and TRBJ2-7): DVKVTQSSRYLVKRTGEKVFLECVQDMDHENMFWYRQDPGLGLRLIYFSYDVKMKEKGDIPEGYSVSREKKERFSLILESASTNQTSMYLCSSGGVWEQYFGPGTRLTVT.

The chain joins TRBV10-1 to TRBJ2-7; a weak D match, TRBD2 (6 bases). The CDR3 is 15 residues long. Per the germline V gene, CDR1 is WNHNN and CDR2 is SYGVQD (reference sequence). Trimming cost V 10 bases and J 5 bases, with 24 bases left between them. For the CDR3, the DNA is TGCGCCAACATGACGGGACTCCCGCTCAGGGACGAGCAGTACTTC. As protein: CANMTGLPLRDEQYF.

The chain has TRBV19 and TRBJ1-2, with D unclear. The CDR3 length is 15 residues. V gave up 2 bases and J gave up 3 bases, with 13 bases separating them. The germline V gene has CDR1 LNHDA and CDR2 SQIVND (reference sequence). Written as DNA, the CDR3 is TGTGCCAGTAGTATATGGGCCAGAAGAGACTATGGCTACACCTTC. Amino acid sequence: CASSIWARRDYGYTF.

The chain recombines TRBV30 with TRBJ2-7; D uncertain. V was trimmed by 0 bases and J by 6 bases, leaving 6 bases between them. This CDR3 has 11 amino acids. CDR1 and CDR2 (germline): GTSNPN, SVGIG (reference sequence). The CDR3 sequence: CAWSVLIEQYF. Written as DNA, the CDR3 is TGTGCCTGGAGTGTACTGATCGAGCAGTACTTC.

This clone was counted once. CDR3 in DNA: TGTGCCACCAGCGGGATCAGGGGGAACCTTCTCCTGGAGGAAAAACTGTTTTTT. Protein product: CATSGIRGNLLLEEKLFF. The chain recombines TRBV15 with TRBJ1-4; 7 positions match TRBD1. Per the germline V gene, CDR1 is LNHNV and CDR2 is YYDKDF (reference sequence). Unmatched junction bases numbered 20, after V lost 5 bases and J lost 8 bases. This CDR3 region has 18 residues.

The CDR3 bases are TGCGCCGGGGACAGGGAGAACACTGAAGCTTTCTTT. Amino acids: CAGDRENTEAFF. The chain recombines TRBV10-2 with TRBJ1-1; 9 positions agree with TRBD1. Germline-derived CDR1 and CDR2 are WSHSY and SAAADI. Trimming removed 11 bases from V and 1 base from J; junction bases left unmatched: 2. CDR3 length: 12 amino acids.

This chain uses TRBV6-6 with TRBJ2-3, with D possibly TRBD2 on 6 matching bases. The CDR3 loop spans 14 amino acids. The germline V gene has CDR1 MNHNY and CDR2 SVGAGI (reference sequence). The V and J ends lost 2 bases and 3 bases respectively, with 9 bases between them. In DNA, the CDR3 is TGTGCCAGCAGTTACACGGGGGAGACAGATACGCAGTATTTT. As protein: CASSYTGETDTQYF.